This T cell receptor (beta chain) came from a study of T cell changes during pregnancy in multiple sclerosis (dated by TCRdb to the late 2010s). Context from the whole study: The study looked at changes in the T cell repertoire across pregnancy in women with multiple sclerosis.

Libraries were made using the immunoSEQ multiplex PCR assay. The table was pulled from immuneACCESS by TCRdb, which kept in-frame rearrangements only. Such tables lose some clones; where checked, under half of the loss comes from unresolved V genes, and the rest has no known cause. Recorded for this sample are 80,000 or so clones; 94% of them occurred a single time. In total, the top ten clones hold roughly 0.93% of the sample. Comments on this clone: This receptor's antigen is unknown. There are no base qualities to consult, and no much larger clone falls within one base.

The clonotype was recovered from a female donor in good health, enrolled as a control in a pregnancy study. The sample here was peripheral blood, taken in the second trimester of pregnancy.

For the CDR3, the sequence is CASSQYNRGYEQYF. The DNA reads as follows: TGCGCCAGCAGTCAATATAACAGGGGGTACGAGCAGTACTTC. The chain couples TRBV23-1 to TRBJ2-7, with 8 bases aligning to TRBD1. TRBV23-1 is labeled an ORF, and its function is uncertain. The junction shows trimming of 1 base on V and 4 bases on J, and the gene matches do not reach 3 bases of it. The CDR3 holds 14 amino acids from the cysteine to the phenylalanine. CDR3 DNA only is kept here, 42 bases in frame from base 1.